The T cell receptor beta chain described here comes from a study of patients and donors after allogeneic stem cell transplantation. Only a few counts were recorded for this clonotype. MiXCR was run by TCRdb on the RT-PCR reads, yielding one entry per CDR3 protein. This sample yields about a million distinct CDR3 sequences, of which roughly 18% are seen a single time; 5% to 7.5% belongs to the top ten. This clonotype was sampled from a human donor who was either an allogeneic HSCT recipient or a stem cell or donor lymphocyte infusion donor (not recorded which). It is not recorded whose cells these are; they may come from a transplant donor. Sample: blood, either unsorted or a sorted T cell fraction (not recorded which).

The CDR3 DNA reads TGTGCCACGGGACAGGAGACGGCGGGGGAGCTGTTTTTT. It encodes CATGQETAGELFF. J is TRBJ2-2 and V is TRBV10-3; TRBD1 matches 8 bases. The CDR3 is 13 amino acids. With 10 bases clipped from V and 8 bases from J, the junction kept 9 bases outside the gene matches. Looked up from germline, CDR1 is ENHRY and CDR2 is SYGVKD.